These T cell receptor beta chains were read from a single sample in a study of a mutant IDH1 vaccine in newly diagnosed glioma. No antigen is known for these receptors. Profiled with immunoSEQ multiplex PCR; TCRdb holds only in-frame clones, not every one. The sample holds around 61,000 clones, 85% to 90% seen once. The sample here was PBMCs, taken from a glioma patient whose treatment included an IDH1 peptide vaccine. These receptors were collected from a woman between 40 and 55 years old with glioma. The CDR3 runs from the conserved cysteine through the conserved F or W. A D gene is named only where the DNA matches it firmly. A clone size is listed for some rows: how often the clone was seen (once, few, many), or a class if it is expanded.

j_call	v_call	d_call	clone_size	cdr3_aa	cdr3_nt
TRBJ1-1	TRBV5-1	NA	NA	CASSLVAGRRGSEAFF	TGCGCCAGCAGCTTGGTGGCGGGCAGGAGGGGATCTGAAGCTTTCTTT
TRBJ2-2	TRBV4-1	NA	few	CASSQDARGDTGELFF	TGCGCCAGCAGCCAAGATGCCAGGGGCGACACCGGGGAGCTGTTTTTT
TRBJ2-5	TRBV4-2	TRBD2	NA	CASSATSGSSQETQYF	TGTGCCAGCAGCGCGACTAGCGGGAGTTCCCAAGAGACCCAGTACTTC
TRBJ2-2	TRBV5-8	TRBD2	NA	CASSETSGRNTGELFF	TGTGCCAGCAGCGAAACTAGCGGGAGAAACACCGGGGAGCTGTTTTTT
TRBJ1-2	TRBV5-6	TRBD1	NA	CASSLQGASGYTF	TGTGCCAGCAGCTTGCAGGGGGCGAGTGGCTACACCTTC
TRBJ2-5	TRBV1	NA	NA	CTSSQDQTRGQETQYF	TGCACCAGCAGCCAAGATCAGACTAGGGGACAAGAGACCCAGTACTTC
TRBJ1-2	TRBV18	NA	NA	CASSPGGNYGYTF	TGTGCCAGCTCACCTGGTGGGAACTATGGCTACACCTTC
TRBJ2-7	TRBV6-5	NA	NA	CASSPTGGEQYF	TGTGCCAGCAGCCCGACAGGTGGCGAGCAGTACTTC
TRBJ2-7	TRBV4-1	TRBD1	NA	CASSQGHGQGNYEQYF	TGCGCCAGCAGCCAAGGGCACGGACAGGGAAACTACGAGCAGTACTTC
TRBJ2-5	TRBV5-1	NA	NA	CASSLADERNRWTQYF	TGCGCCAGCAGCTTGGCTGATGAGAGGAATCGGTGGACCCAGTACTTC
TRBJ2-7	TRBV18	TRBD1	few	CASSPGTGLEQYF	TGTGCCAGCTCACCCGGGACAGGGTTAGAGCAGTACTTC
TRBJ1-5	TRBV19	NA	NA	CASRRSNQPQHF	TGTGCCAGTAGGAGAAGCAATCAGCCCCAGCATTTT
TRBJ2-1	TRBV6-1	NA	NA	CASSTDGYNEQFF	TGTGCCAGCAGTACGGACGGTTACAATGAGCAGTTCTTC
TRBJ2-7	TRBV10-3	TRBD1	NA	CAISAGQGMYEQYF	TGTGCCATCAGTGCGGGACAGGGGATGTACGAGCAGTACTTC
TRBJ2-7	TRBV7-2	TRBD2	NA	CASSPGGLAGVYEQYF	TGTGCCAGCAGCCCCGGGGGGCTAGCGGGAGTCTACGAGCAGTACTTC
TRBJ1-2	TRBV7-2	TRBD1	once	CASSFLTGPHGYTF	TGTGCCAGCAGCTTCCTGACAGGGCCGCATGGCTACACCTTC
TRBJ1-4	TRBV20-1	NA	NA	CSARQEEKLFF	TGCAGTGCCCGTCAGGAAGAAAAACTGTTTTTT
TRBJ2-2	TRBV19	NA	once	CASSSQSGGDATGELFF	TGTGCCAGTAGTAGCCAAAGTGGGGGCGACGCGACCGGGGAGCTGTTTTTT
TRBJ2-7	TRBV27	TRBD1	NA	CASRLLKPGQGAGEQYF	TGTGCCAGCAGGCTCCTAAAGCCGGGACAGGGGGCTGGGGAGCAGTACTTC
TRBJ1-6	TRBV2	NA	NA	CASSVMADSPLHF	TGTGCCAGCAGTGTGATGGCGGATTCACCCCTCCACTTT
TRBJ1-3	TRBV5-8	NA	NA	CASSLGSGFGNTIYF	TGTGCCAGCAGCTTGGGATCGGGGTTTGGAAACACCATATATTTT
TRBJ2-3	TRBV10-1	TRBD1	NA	CASSDTGGRTDTQYF	TGCGCCAGCAGTGATACAGGGGGTCGCACAGATACGCAGTATTTT
TRBJ2-7	TRBV15	NA	NA	CATSIYGQSYEQYF	TGTGCCACCAGCATATACGGACAGTCCTACGAGCAGTACTTC
TRBJ2-7	TRBV7-9	TRBD2	NA	CASSSLTSGAYEQYF	TGTGCCAGCAGCTCATTGACTAGCGGGGCCTACGAGCAGTACTTC
TRBJ1-2	TRBV19	NA	NA	CASSIITGSGYTF	TGTGCCAGTAGTATCATTACAGGGAGCGGCTACACCTTC
TRBJ1-1	TRBV5-4	NA	once	CASISAGAEAFF	TGTGCCAGCATCTCCGCGGGGGCTGAAGCTTTCTTT
TRBJ2-1	TRBV4-1	TRBD2	once	CASSHLGTSGYNEQFF	TGCGCCAGCAGCCACCTCGGGACTAGCGGCTACAATGAGCAGTTCTTC
TRBJ1-3	TRBV28	TRBD1	NA	CASRTGTGNTIYF	TGTGCCAGCAGGACAGGGACGGGAAACACCATATATTTT
TRBJ2-2	TRBV19	NA	NA	CASSIWGAGELFF	TGTGCCAGTAGTATTTGGGGAGCCGGGGAGCTGTTTTTT
TRBJ2-2	TRBV29-1	TRBD1	NA	CSVNRGAGELFF	TGCAGCGTAAACAGGGGAGCCGGGGAGCTGTTTTTT
TRBJ2-7	TRBV29-1	TRBD1	NA	CSVRGQGGREQYF	TGCAGCGTTAGGGGTCAAGGGGGCCGCGAGCAGTACTTC
TRBJ2-2	TRBV29-1	NA	NA	CSVGDAGELFF	TGCAGCGTTGGAGACGCCGGGGAGCTGTTTTTT
TRBJ2-3	TRBV6-4	TRBD2	few	CASSEPKVGRENFTDTQYF	TGTGCCAGCAGTGAGCCGAAAGTGGGGCGGGAGAATTTCACAGATACGCAGTATTTT
TRBJ2-7	TRBV7-2	NA	NA	CASSFPINSATRTYEQYF	TGTGCCAGCAGCTTCCCGATCAACTCAGCTACCAGAACGTACGAGCAGTACTTC
TRBJ2-3	TRBV5-6	TRBD1	NA	CASSYRGTDTQYF	TGTGCCAGCAGCTACAGGGGTACAGATACGCAGTATTTT
TRBJ1-4	TRBV15	TRBD1	NA	CATSEGAVATNEKLFF	TGTGCCACCAGCGAGGGGGCTGTTGCAACTAATGAAAAACTGTTTTTT
TRBJ1-4	TRBV7-9	TRBD1	NA	CASSWPGQGNEKLFF	TGTGCCAGCAGCTGGCCGGGACAGGGTAATGAAAAACTGTTTTTT
TRBJ1-3	TRBV19	TRBD1	NA	CASSAQPGTDGNTIYF	TGTGCCAGTTCCGCCCAACCGGGGACAGACGGAAACACCATATATTTT
TRBJ1-3	TRBV7-9	NA	few	CASSSTNTIYF	TGTGCCAGCAGCTCCACAAACACCATATATTTT
TRBJ2-7	TRBV4-1	NA	NA	CASSHPATGTYEQYF	TGCGCCAGCAGCCACCCAGCGACGGGAACCTACGAGCAGTACTTC
TRBJ1-3	TRBV27	NA	NA	CASSFRGASGNTIYF	TGTGCCAGCAGTTTTAGGGGGGCCTCTGGAAACACCATATATTTT
TRBJ2-2	TRBV4-2	TRBD1	NA	CASSQDRYRDRGWDTGELFF	TGTGCCAGCAGCCAAGATAGGTACCGGGACAGGGGTTGGGACACCGGGGAGCTGTTTTTT
TRBJ2-3	TRBV28	TRBD2	NA	CASSLCGLAGCTDTQYF	TGTGCCAGCAGTTTATGCGGTCTAGCGGGATGCACAGATACGCAGTATTTT
TRBJ2-2	TRBV6-5	TRBD2	NA	CASSSGLAGGTGELFF	TGTGCCAGCAGTTCGGGACTAGCGGGAGGCACCGGGGAGCTGTTTTTT
TRBJ1-3	TRBV5-4	NA	NA	CASSIGVSGNTIYF	TGTGCCAGCAGCATCGGCGTTTCTGGAAACACCATATATTTT
TRBJ1-2	TRBV6-6	NA	NA	CASSIGDYGYTF	TGTGCCAGCAGCATCGGGGACTATGGCTACACCTTC
TRBJ2-2	TRBV13	TRBD1	NA	CASSLGPAGGPGELFF	TGTGCCAGCAGCTTAGGCCCGGCAGGGGGCCCCGGGGAGCTGTTTTTT
TRBJ2-7	TRBV27	TRBD2	NA	CASSLVGLATEQYF	TGTGCCAGCAGTTTAGTGGGACTAGCGACCGAGCAGTACTTC
TRBJ2-1	TRBV19	NA	once	CASSPVVGGAVNEQFF	TGTGCCAGTAGTCCAGTCGTAGGGGGGGCCGTCAATGAGCAGTTCTTC
TRBJ2-5	TRBV5-8	NA	NA	CASSTAWGGQETQYF	TGTGCCAGCAGCACCGCGTGGGGTGGACAAGAGACCCAGTACTTC
TRBJ2-5	TRBV18	NA	NA	CASSPAPRQIQETQYF	TGTGCCAGCTCACCGGCCCCCCGACAGATCCAAGAGACCCAGTACTTC
TRBJ2-1	TRBV2	TRBD2	NA	CASSRLAGRNEQFF	TGTGCCAGCAGCAGACTAGCGGGGCGCAATGAGCAGTTCTTC
TRBJ2-4	TRBV7-2	NA	once	CASSLAPLLAKNIQYF	TGTGCCAGCAGCTTAGCCCCCCTCTTAGCCAAAAACATTCAGTACTTC
TRBJ2-7	TRBV7-9	NA	NA	CASSMDSYEQYF	TGTGCCAGCAGCATGGACAGCTACGAGCAGTACTTC
TRBJ2-7	TRBV18	TRBD1	NA	CASSPGQGRPGGSYEQYF	TGTGCCAGCTCACCAGGACAGGGGCGACCGGGCGGGTCCTACGAGCAGTACTTC
TRBJ1-3	TRBV18	NA	NA	CASSPSRGGGNTIYF	TGTGCCAGCTCACCAAGTCGTGGAGGGGGAAACACCATATATTTT
TRBJ2-2	TRBV5-1	TRBD2	NA	CASSPRAGAVWVETGELFF	TGCGCCAGCAGCCCCCGCGCGGGAGCAGTTTGGGTAGAAACCGGGGAGCTGTTTTTT